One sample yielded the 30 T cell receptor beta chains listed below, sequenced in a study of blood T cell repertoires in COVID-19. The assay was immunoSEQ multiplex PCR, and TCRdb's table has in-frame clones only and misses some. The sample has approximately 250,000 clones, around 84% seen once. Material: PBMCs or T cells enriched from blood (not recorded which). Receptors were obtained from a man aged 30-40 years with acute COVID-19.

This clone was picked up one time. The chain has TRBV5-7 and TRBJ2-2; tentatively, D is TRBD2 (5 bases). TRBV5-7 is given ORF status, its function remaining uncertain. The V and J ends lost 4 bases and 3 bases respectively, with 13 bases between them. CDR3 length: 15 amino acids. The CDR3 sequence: CASSRETVDTGELFF. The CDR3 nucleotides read TGTGCCAGCAGCCGGGAAACGGTGGACACCGGGGAGCTGTTTTTT.

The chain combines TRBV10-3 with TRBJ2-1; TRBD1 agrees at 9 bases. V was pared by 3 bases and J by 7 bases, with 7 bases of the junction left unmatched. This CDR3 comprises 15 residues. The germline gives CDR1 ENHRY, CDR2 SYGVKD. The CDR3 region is CAISETGQGMNEQFF. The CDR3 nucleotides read TGTGCCATCAGTGAAACGGGACAGGGTATGAATGAGCAGTTCTTC.

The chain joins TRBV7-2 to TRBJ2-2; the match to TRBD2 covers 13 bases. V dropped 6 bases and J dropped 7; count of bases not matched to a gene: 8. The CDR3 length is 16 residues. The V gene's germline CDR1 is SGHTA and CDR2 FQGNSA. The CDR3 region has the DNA TGTGCCAGCAGTCCCGGGACTAGCGGGAAAGGCGGGGAGCTGTTTTTT. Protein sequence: CASSPGTSGKGGELFF. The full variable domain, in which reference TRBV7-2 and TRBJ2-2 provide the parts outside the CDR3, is GAGVSQSPSNKVTEKGKDVELRCDPISGHTALYWYRQSLGQGLEFLIYFQGNSAPDKSGLPSDRFSAERTGGSVSTLTIQRTQQEDSAVYLCASSPGTSGKGGELFFGEGSRLTVL.

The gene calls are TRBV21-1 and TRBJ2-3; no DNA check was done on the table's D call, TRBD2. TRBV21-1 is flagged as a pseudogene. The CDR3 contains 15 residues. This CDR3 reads CASSKVSPRTDTQYF. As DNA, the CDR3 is TGTGCCAGCAGCAAAGTGAGCCCTCGCACAGATACGCAGTATTTT.

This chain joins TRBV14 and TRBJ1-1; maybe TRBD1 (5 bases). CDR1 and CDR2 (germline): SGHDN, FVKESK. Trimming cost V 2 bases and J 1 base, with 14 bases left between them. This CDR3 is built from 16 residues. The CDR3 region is CASSQRDSKENTEAFF. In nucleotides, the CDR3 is TGTGCCAGCAGCCAACGCGACAGCAAGGAGAACACTGAAGCTTTCTTT. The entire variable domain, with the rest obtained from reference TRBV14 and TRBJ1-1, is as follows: EAGVTQFPSHSVIEKGQTVTLRCDPISGHDNLYWYRRVMGKEIKFLLHFVKESKQDESGMPNNRFLAERTGGTYSTLKVQPAELEDSGVYFCASSQRDSKENTEAFFGQGTRLTVV.

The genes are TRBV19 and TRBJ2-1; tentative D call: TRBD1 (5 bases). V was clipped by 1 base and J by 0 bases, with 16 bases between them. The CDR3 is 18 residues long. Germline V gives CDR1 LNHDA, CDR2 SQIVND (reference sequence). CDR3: CASSIVPPTASSYNEQFF. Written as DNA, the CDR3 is TGTGCCAGTAGTATAGTCCCCCCGACAGCAAGCTCCTACAATGAGCAGTTCTTC.

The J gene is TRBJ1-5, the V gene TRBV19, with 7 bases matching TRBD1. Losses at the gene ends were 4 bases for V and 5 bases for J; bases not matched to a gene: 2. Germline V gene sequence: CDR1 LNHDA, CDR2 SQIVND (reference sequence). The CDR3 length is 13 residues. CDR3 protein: CASSTQGYQPQHF. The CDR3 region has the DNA TGTGCCAGTAGTACACAGGGGTATCAGCCCCAGCATTTT.

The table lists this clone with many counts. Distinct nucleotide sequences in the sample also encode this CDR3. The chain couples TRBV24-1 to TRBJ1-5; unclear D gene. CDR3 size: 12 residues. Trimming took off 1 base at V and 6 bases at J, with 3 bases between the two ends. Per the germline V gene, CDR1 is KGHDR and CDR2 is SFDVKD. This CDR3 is CATSDFGQPQHF. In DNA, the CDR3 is TGTGCCACCAGTGATTTCGGTCAGCCCCAGCATTTT.

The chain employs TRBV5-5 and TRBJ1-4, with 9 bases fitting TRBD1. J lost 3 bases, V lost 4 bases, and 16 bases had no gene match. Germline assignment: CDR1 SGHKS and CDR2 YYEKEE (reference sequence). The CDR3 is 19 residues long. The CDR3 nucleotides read TGTGCCAGCAGCGCTATTCACCGGGACAGGGTGGTGGCTAATGAAAAACTGTTTTTT. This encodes CASSAIHRDRVVANEKLFF.

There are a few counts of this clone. CDR3 residues: CASSQVGWGDTDTQYF. The DNA of the CDR3 is TGTGCCAGCAGCCAAGTTGGGTGGGGAGACACAGATACGCAGTATTTT. The chain employs TRBV3-1 (or the pseudogene TRBV3-2) and TRBJ2-3, with a weak D call TRBD2 (5 bases). Per the germline V gene, CDR1 is LGHDT and CDR2 is YNNKEL (reference sequence). The CDR3 covers 16 residues. The germline V and J ends were trimmed by 1 base and 2 bases, with 13 bases remaining between them.

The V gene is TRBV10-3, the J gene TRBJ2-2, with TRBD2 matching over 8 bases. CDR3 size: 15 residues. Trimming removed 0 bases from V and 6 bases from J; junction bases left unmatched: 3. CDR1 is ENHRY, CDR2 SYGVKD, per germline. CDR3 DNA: TGTGCCATCAGTGAGTCAGCGGGGGAAGCCGGGGAGCTGTTTTTT. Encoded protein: CAISESAGEAGELFF.

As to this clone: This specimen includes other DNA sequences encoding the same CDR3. The CDR3 reads CATSDLGRTEAFF. CDR3 bases: TGTGCCACCAGTGACCTTGGGAGGACTGAAGCTTTCTTT. The gene calls are TRBV24-1 and TRBJ1-1; no definite D call. Germline V gene lookup returns CDR1 KGHDR and CDR2 SFDVKD. The V gene lost 4 bases and the J gene lost 5 bases, with 10 bases spanning the gap. The CDR3 sequence is 13 residues long.

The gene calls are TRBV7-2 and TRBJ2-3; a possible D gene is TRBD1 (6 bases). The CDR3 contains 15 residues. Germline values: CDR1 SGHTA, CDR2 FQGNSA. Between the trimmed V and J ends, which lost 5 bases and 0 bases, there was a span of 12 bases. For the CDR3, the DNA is TGTGCCAGCAGCCGGACAGCGTTAAGCACAGATACGCAGTATTTT. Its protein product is CASSRTALSTDTQYF.

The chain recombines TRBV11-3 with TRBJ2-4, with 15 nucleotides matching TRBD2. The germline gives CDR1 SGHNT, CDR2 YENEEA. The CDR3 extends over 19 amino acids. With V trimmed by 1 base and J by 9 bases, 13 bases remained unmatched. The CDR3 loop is CASSLAVGTSGGSFGIQYF. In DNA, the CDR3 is TGTGCCAGCAGCTTAGCAGTAGGGACTAGCGGGGGGTCCTTTGGCATTCAGTACTTC.

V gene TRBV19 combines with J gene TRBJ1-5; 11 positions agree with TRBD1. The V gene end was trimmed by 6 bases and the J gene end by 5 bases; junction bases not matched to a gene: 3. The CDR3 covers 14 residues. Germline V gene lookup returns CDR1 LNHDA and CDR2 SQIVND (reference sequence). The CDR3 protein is CASRGTGGDQPQHF. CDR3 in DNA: TGTGCCAGTAGGGGGACAGGGGGGGATCAGCCCCAGCATTTT.

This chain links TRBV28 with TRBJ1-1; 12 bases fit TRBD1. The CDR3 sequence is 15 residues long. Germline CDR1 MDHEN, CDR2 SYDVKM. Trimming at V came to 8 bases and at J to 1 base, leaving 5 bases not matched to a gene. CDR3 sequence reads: CASSGQGAGNTEAFF. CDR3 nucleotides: TGTGCCAGCTCGGGACAGGGGGCCGGGAACACTGAAGCTTTCTTT.

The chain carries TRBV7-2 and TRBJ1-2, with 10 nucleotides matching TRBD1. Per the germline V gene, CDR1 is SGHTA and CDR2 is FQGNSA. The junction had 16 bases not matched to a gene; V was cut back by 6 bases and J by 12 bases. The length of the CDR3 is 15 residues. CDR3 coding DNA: TGTGCCAGCAGAAACGGGGCGACAGGGGGCAGCCTAAACACCTTC. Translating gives CASRNGATGGSLNTF.

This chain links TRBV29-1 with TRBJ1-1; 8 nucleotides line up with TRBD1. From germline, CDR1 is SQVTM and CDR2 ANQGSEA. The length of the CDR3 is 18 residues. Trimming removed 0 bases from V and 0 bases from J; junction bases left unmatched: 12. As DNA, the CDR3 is TGCAGCGTTGAAGATAGGGCAGGGGGCAAGGTAATGAACACTGAAGCTTTCTTT. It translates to CSVEDRAGGKVMNTEAFF.

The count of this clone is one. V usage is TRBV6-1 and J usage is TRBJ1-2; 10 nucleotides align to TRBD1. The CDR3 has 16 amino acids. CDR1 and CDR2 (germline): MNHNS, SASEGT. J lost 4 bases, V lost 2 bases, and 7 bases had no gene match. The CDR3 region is CASSENWGTGVYGYTF. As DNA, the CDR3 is TGTGCCAGCAGTGAAAATTGGGGGACAGGGGTCTATGGCTACACCTTC.

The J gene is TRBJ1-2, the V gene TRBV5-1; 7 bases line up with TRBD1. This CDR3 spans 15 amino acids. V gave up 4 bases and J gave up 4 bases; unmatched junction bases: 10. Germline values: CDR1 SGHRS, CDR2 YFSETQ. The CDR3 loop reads CASSSATTGPYGYTF. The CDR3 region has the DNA TGCGCCAGCAGCAGCGCGACGACAGGGCCCTATGGCTACACCTTC.

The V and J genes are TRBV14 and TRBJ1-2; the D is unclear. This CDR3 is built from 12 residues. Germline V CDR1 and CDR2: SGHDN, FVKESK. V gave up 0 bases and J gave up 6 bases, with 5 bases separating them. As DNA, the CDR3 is TGTGCCAGCAGCCAAGAGCGGGATGGCTACACCTTC. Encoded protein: CASSQERDGYTF.

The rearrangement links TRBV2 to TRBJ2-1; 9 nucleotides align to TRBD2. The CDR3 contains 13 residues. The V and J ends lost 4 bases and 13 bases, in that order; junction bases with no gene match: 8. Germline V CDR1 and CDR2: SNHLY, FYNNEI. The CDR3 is CASSVGAGGAQFF. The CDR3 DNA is TGTGCCAGCAGTGTTGGTGCGGGGGGGGCACAGTTCTTC.

CDR3 sequence (DNA): TGTGCCAGCACCCAAGGGGGCTCGGCTTATGGCTACACCTTC. Translation gives CASTQGGSAYGYTF. V usage is TRBV28 and J usage is TRBJ1-2; 7 nucleotides agree with TRBD1. V lost 7 bases and J lost 5; bases outside the gene matches: 10. This CDR3 contains 14 residues. The germline CDR1 and CDR2 sequences are MDHEN and SYDVKM.

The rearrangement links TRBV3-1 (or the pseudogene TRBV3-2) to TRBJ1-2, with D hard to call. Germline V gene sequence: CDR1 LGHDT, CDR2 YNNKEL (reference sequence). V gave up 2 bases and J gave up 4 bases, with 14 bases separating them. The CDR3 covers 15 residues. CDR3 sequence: CASSQNGVVSYGYTF. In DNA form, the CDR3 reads TGTGCCAGCAGCCAAAACGGGGTGGTTAGCTATGGCTACACCTTC.

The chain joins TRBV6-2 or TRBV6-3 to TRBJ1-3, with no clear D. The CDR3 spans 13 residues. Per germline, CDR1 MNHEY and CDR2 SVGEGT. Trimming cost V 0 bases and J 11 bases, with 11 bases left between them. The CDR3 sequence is CASSYSRQSAIYF. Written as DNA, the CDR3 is TGTGCCAGCAGTTACTCGCGGCAGTCGGCCATATATTTT.

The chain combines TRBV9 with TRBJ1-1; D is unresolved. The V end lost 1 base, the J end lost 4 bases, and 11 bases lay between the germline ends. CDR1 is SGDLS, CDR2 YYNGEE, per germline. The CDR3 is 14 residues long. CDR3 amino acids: CASSVMVGGTEAFF. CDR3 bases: TGTGCCAGCAGCGTAATGGTTGGAGGCACTGAAGCTTTCTTT.

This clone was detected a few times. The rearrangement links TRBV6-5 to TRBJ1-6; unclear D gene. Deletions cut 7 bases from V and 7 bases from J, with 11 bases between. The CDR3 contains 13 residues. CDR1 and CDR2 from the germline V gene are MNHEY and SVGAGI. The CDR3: CASIAIWNSPLHF. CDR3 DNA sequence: TGTGCCAGCATAGCTATTTGGAATTCACCCCTCCACTTT.

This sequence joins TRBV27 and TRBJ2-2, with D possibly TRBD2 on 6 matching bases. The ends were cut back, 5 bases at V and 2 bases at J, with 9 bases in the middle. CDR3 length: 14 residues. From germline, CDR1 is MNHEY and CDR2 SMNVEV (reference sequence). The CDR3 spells CASSPGSNTGELFF. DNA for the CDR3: TGTGCCAGCAGTCCCGGGAGTAACACCGGGGAGCTGTTTTTT.

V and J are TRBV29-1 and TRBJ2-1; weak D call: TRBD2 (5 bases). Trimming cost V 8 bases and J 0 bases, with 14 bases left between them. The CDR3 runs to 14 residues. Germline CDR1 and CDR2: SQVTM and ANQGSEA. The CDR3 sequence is CSTGLLSSYNEQFF. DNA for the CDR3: TGCAGCACCGGACTCCTAAGCTCCTACAATGAGCAGTTCTTC.

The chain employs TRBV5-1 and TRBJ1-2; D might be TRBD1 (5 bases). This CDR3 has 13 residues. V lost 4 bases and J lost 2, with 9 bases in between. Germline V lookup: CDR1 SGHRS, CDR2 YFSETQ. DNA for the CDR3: TGCGCCAGCAGCCCGACAGCCAACTATGGCTACACCTTC. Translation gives CASSPTANYGYTF.